A single sample gave rise to the 30 T cell receptor beta chains below, sequenced in a study of blood T cell repertoires in COVID-19. Sequencing was performed with immunoSEQ multiplex PCR; in TCRdb, only in-frame clones are kept and a portion is missing. This table holds 150,000 or so clones, about 86% found once. Sequenced: peripheral blood. The receptors derive from an older woman with acute or convalescent COVID-19.

V usage is TRBV7-9 and J usage is TRBJ2-1; D is perhaps TRBD1 (5 bases). Germline loops: CDR1 SEHNR, CDR2 FQNEAQ (reference sequence). Trimming removed 5 bases from V and 0 bases from J, with 11 bases in between. The CDR3 is 15 amino acids. The CDR3 DNA is TGTGCCAGCAGCCCCTGGGGCTCCTCCTACAATGAGCAGTTCTTC. Translation gives CASSPWGSSYNEQFF.

This clone has just a few counts. The gene calls are TRBV21-1 and TRBJ2-3; TRBD2, the table's D call, lacks a check against the DNA. TRBV21-1 is a documented pseudogene. The CDR3 extends over 18 amino acids. The DNA for the CDR3 is TGTGCCAGCAGCAAAGTCTCGAATCGAGCGGGAGAGTCAGATACGCAGTATTTT. Translation: CASSKVSNRAGESDTQYF.

The V gene is TRBV12-3 or TRBV12-4, the J gene TRBJ2-7, with TRBD2 as a possible D gene (5 bases). Trimming left V 6 bases short and J 4 bases short, with 10 bases between. This CDR3 contains 12 residues. CDR3 sequence (DNA): TGTGCCAGCAGCCAAACTAGGTACGAGCAGTACTTC. Translated, it gives CASSQTRYEQYF.

This clone was counted a single time. This sequence joins TRBV29-1 and TRBJ2-5; 9 bases are a match to TRBD1. Germline trimming cut 7 bases from V and 1 base from J; bases unmatched to any gene: 4. The germline V gene encodes CDR1 SQVTM and CDR2 ANQGSEA. This CDR3 has 13 residues. The CDR3 DNA is TGCAGCGCCCTGACAGGGGGCCAAGAGACCCAGTACTTC. Translated: CSALTGGQETQYF.

V gene TRBV5-1 combines with J gene TRBJ2-2; 12 nucleotides match TRBD2. Per the germline V gene, CDR1 is SGHRS and CDR2 is YFSETQ. V was pared by 0 bases and J by 5 bases, with 5 bases of the junction left unmatched. CDR3 length equals 17 residues. CDR3 sequence (DNA): TGCGCCAGCAGCTTGGCACTAGCGGGAGGACTAACCGGGGAGCTGTTTTTT. Translation gives CASSLALAGGLTGELFF.

The rearrangement uses TRBV24-1 and TRBJ1-5, with 8 nucleotides matching TRBD1. The CDR3 runs to 15 residues. V lost 4 bases and J lost 6; bases outside the gene matches: 7. The germline gives CDR1 KGHDR, CDR2 SFDVKD. The CDR3 sequence: CATSDAGQGSQPQHF. CDR3 sequence (DNA): TGTGCCACCAGTGACGCAGGACAGGGCAGTCAGCCCCAGCATTTT.

The rearrangement uses TRBV28 and TRBJ1-5, with D perhaps TRBD1 (5 bases). V shed 5 bases and J shed 2 bases, with 13 bases lying between them. The CDR3 runs to 15 residues. The germline V gene has CDR1 MDHEN and CDR2 SYDVKM. The CDR3 here is CASSGQGRGNQPQHF. In nucleotides, the CDR3 is TGTGCCAGCAGTGGCCAGGGCCGGGGCAATCAGCCCCAGCATTTT.

This rearrangement joins TRBV27 to TRBJ2-1; tentative D call: TRBD1 (5 bases). V was clipped by 2 bases and J by 6 bases, with 11 bases between them. Germline V CDR1 and CDR2: MNHEY, SMNVEV (reference sequence). The length of the CDR3 is 14 residues. The DNA of the CDR3 is TGTGCCAGCAGTTTAAAAAGGCAGGGCAATGAGCAGTTCTTC. The encoded protein is CASSLKRQGNEQFF.

DNA for the CDR3: TGTGCCATCAGTGAGCACTGGGCGACCACAGATACGCAGTATTTT. Its translation: CAISEHWATTDTQYF. The genes are TRBV10-3 and TRBJ2-3; D is undetermined. Germline CDR1 is ENHRY and CDR2 is SYGVKD. Between the trimmed V and J ends, which lost 2 bases and 2 bases, there was a span of 11 bases. The CDR3 has 15 amino acids.

On this clone: One junction end does not reproduce the germline sequence, and a read error may be involved. The V gene is TRBV5-4, the J gene TRBJ1-3, with 8 bases aligning to TRBD1. The CDR3 has 16 amino acids. Germline V gene sequence: CDR1 SGHNT, CDR2 YYREEE (reference sequence). This CDR3 is CVSTRQGATSGNTIYF. The CDR3 nucleotides are TGTGTCAGCACGAGGCAGGGGGCGACCTCTGGAAACACCATATATTTT.

The table lists this clone with a few counts. V usage is TRBV21-1 and J usage is TRBJ1-2; no DNA check was done on the table's D call, TRBD1. TRBV21-1 is a recognized pseudogene. This CDR3 comprises 15 residues. In nucleotides, the CDR3 is TGTGCCAGCAGCAAAGGGGGCGGAGCTAACTATGGCTACACCTTC. Protein sequence: CASSKGGGANYGYTF.

In nucleotides, the CDR3 is TGCGCCAGCAGCTTGGCCATGGCAGACTATGGCTACACCTTC. Its translation: CASSLAMADYGYTF. The gene calls are TRBV5-1 and TRBJ1-2; D unclear. This CDR3 contains 14 residues. Germline V CDR1 and CDR2: SGHRS, YFSETQ. V lost 0 bases and J lost 3, with 9 bases in between. The variable domain in full, with the rest retrieved from reference TRBV5-1 and TRBJ1-2, is KAGVTQTPRYLIKTRGQQVTLSCSPISGHRSVSWYQQTPGQGLQFLFEYFSETQRNKGNFPGRFSGRQFSNSRSEMNVSTLELGDSALYLCASSLAMADYGYTFGSGTRLTVV.

The chain uses TRBV5-1 and TRBJ2-1; maybe TRBD2 (6 bases). This CDR3 has 15 residues. Germline V CDR1 and CDR2: SGHRS, YFSETQ. The germline V and J ends were trimmed by 4 bases and 0 bases, with 11 bases remaining between them. The CDR3 nucleotides are TGCGCCAGCAGCCCAACTAGCCCCTCCTACAATGAGCAGTTCTTC. This codes for CASSPTSPSYNEQFF.

The chain joins TRBV19 to TRBJ2-2; D is unclear. V lost 5 bases and J 7 bases, leaving 8 bases between the germline ends. The germline V gene encodes CDR1 LNHDA and CDR2 SQIVND (reference sequence). The CDR3 sequence is 12 residues long. CDR3 loop: CASSAVVGELFF. CDR3 coding DNA: TGTGCCAGTAGTGCGGTGGTCGGGGAGCTGTTTTTT.

CDR3 residues: CASDPSAGAHGELFF. CDR3 DNA: TGTGCCAGTGATCCCTCGGCGGGAGCCCACGGGGAGCTGTTTTTT. V usage is TRBV19 and J usage is TRBJ2-2; the match to TRBD2 covers 7 bases. J lost 7 bases, V lost 8 bases, and 13 bases had no gene match. The length of the CDR3 is 15 residues. The germline V gene has CDR1 LNHDA and CDR2 SQIVND (reference sequence).

The chain carries TRBV5-1 and TRBJ2-7; the match to TRBD2 covers 9 bases. J gave up 3 bases and V 0 bases, and 1 base lay outside the gene matches. This CDR3 comprises 14 residues. CDR1 SGHRS and CDR2 YFSETQ come from the germline V gene. CDR3 sequence: CASSLGTSDYEQYF. CDR3 in DNA: TGCGCCAGCAGCTTGGGGACTAGCGACTACGAGCAGTACTTC.

V gene TRBV2 combines with J gene TRBJ2-3; tentatively, D is TRBD2 (5 bases). Germline V gene lookup returns CDR1 SNHLY and CDR2 FYNNEI. CDR3 size: 17 residues. V dropped 6 bases and J dropped 0 bases, with 19 bases sitting between them. The CDR3 is CASSGVGMRTSTDTQYF. CDR3 bases: TGTGCCAGCAGCGGGGTTGGGATGAGGACTAGCACAGATACGCAGTATTTT.

The chain joins TRBV4-3 to TRBJ2-4; D might be TRBD1 (6 bases). Trimming removed 2 bases at V and 3 bases at J, with 11 bases between. Germline V gene lookup returns CDR1 LGHNA and CDR2 YSLEER. CDR3 length: 15 amino acids. CDR3 loop: CASSQSAGDKNIQYF. CDR3 DNA sequence: TGCGCCAGCAGCCAATCGGCAGGGGACAAAAACATTCAGTACTTC.

This clone has only a few counts. The V call is TRBV7-9, the J call TRBJ1-2, with 8 bases matching TRBD1. Trimming removed 5 bases from V and 4 bases from J; junction bases left unmatched: 9. Germline CDR1 SEHNR, CDR2 FQNEAQ (reference sequence). The CDR3 spans 15 residues. CDR3 loop: CASSPTTGAGYGYTF. Here the CDR3 DNA reads TGTGCCAGCAGCCCCACGACAGGGGCCGGCTATGGCTACACCTTC.

The J gene is TRBJ2-1, the V gene TRBV7-9; 7 positions agree with TRBD1. The CDR3 consists of 15 residues. V lost 2 bases and J lost 7; bases outside the gene matches: 8. Per the germline V gene, CDR1 is SEHNR and CDR2 is FQNEAQ (reference sequence). The CDR3 region has the DNA TGTGCCAGCAGCTTACGACAGGGCTTAATTAATGAGCAGTTCTTC. The encoded protein is CASSLRQGLINEQFF. Full variable domain (outside the CDR3, taken from reference TRBV7-9 and TRBJ2-1): DTGVSQNPRHKITKRGQNVTFRCDPISEHNRLYWYRQTLGQGPEFLTYFQNEAQLEKSRLLSDRFSAERPKGSFSTLEIQRTEQGDSAMYLCASSLRQGLINEQFFGPGTRLTVL.

This clone was seen a handful of times. The chain recombines TRBV28 with TRBJ1-5; a possible D gene is TRBD1 (5 bases). This CDR3 has 13 residues. Trimming removed 3 bases at V and 3 bases at J, with 6 bases between. Germline V gives CDR1 MDHEN, CDR2 SYDVKM. The CDR3 nucleotides read TGTGCCAGCAGTTTGGACAACAATCAGCCCCAGCATTTT. Translated, it gives CASSLDNNQPQHF. The complete variable domain, with remaining parts taken from reference TRBV28 and TRBJ1-5, reads DVKVTQSSRYLVKRTGEKVFLECVQDMDHENMFWYRQDPGLGLRLIYFSYDVKMKEKGDIPEGYSVSREKKERFSLILESASTNQTSMYLCASSLDNNQPQHFGDGTRLSIL.

The V call is TRBV24-1, the J call TRBJ2-2; no firm D call. V was clipped by 2 bases and J by 3 bases, with 6 bases between them. Germline V gene lookup returns CDR1 KGHDR and CDR2 SFDVKD. The CDR3 sequence is 14 residues long. The CDR3 loop reads CATSDSTDTGELFF. CDR3 in DNA: TGTGCCACCAGTGATTCCACGGACACCGGGGAGCTGTTTTTT.

This clone appeared a single time. The V call is TRBV3-1 (or the pseudogene TRBV3-2), the J call TRBJ2-2; 8 bases line up with TRBD1. The CDR3 has 15 amino acids. V lost 6 bases, J lost 6 bases, and 9 bases stayed unmatched. The germline gives CDR1 LGHDT, CDR2 YNNKEL (reference sequence). Here the CDR3 reads CASRAGGAGAGELFF. The CDR3, as DNA: TGTGCCAGCAGGGCAGGGGGCGCCGGGGCCGGGGAGCTGTTTTTT.

The genes are TRBV11-2 and TRBJ2-7; perhaps TRBD1 as D (5 bases). Per germline, CDR1 SGHAT and CDR2 FQNNGV. The ends were cut back, 1 base at V and 3 bases at J, with 13 bases in the middle. This CDR3 is built from 15 residues. This chain's CDR3 is CASSLVAGFGYEQYF. In DNA form, the CDR3 reads TGTGCCAGCAGCTTAGTGGCAGGGTTTGGCTACGAGCAGTACTTC.

V and J are TRBV7-9 and TRBJ2-7, with D perhaps TRBD2 (6 bases). In germline, CDR1 is SEHNR, CDR2 FQNEAQ (reference sequence). Between the trimmed V and J ends, which lost 1 base and 3 bases, there was a span of 10 bases. This CDR3 is 14 amino acids long. The CDR3 DNA is TGTGCCAGCAGCTTAGTAGGGACTCACTACGAGCAGTACTTC. Translation: CASSLVGTHYEQYF.

As to this clone: The junction departs from the called germline gene at one end, perhaps through a read error. The chain's CDR3 is CASSQAQGWTDTQYF. The CDR3 nucleotides read TGTGCTAGCAGCCAAGCACAGGGGTGGACAGATACGCAGTATTTT. V gene TRBV7-7 combines with J gene TRBJ2-3; 7 nucleotides align to TRBD1. Germline values: CDR1 SSHAT, CDR2 FNYEAQ (reference sequence). The CDR3 extends over 15 amino acids.

The chain uses TRBV18 and TRBJ2-6; 9 bases agree with TRBD1. Germline lookup yields CDR1 KGHSH and CDR2 LQKENI. The length of the CDR3 is 19 residues. V lost 3 bases to trimming and J lost 0 bases; unmatched junction nucleotides: 9. As DNA, the CDR3 is TGTGCCAGCTCACCGTATTCCGGGACAGGGATCTCTGGGGCCAACGTCCTGACTTTC. The encoded protein is CASSPYSGTGISGANVLTF.

This chain links TRBV7-2 with TRBJ1-2; D not resolved. CDR3 length: 14 amino acids. Germline loops: CDR1 SGHTA, CDR2 FQGNSA. Trimming removed 2 bases from V and 4 bases from J, with 11 bases in between. CDR3 residues: CASSLSGEFYGYTF. CDR3 nucleotide sequence: TGTGCCAGCAGCTTAAGTGGAGAATTCTATGGCTACACCTTC.

J is TRBJ2-3 and V is TRBV9, with D uncertain. The germline CDR1 and CDR2 sequences are SGDLS and YYNGEE. The length of the CDR3 is 16 residues. The V end was cut by 1 base, the J end by 1 base, with 13 bases between. The chain's CDR3 is CASSVSPQLGTDTQYF. The CDR3 DNA is TGTGCCAGCAGCGTATCCCCCCAGTTGGGCACAGATACGCAGTATTTT.

The CDR3 sequence: CASRLSGGDEQYF. The CDR3 DNA follows: TGTGCCAGCAGGCTCTCCGGGGGGGATGAGCAGTACTTC. The chain has TRBV6-6 and TRBJ2-7; 8 nucleotides align to TRBD2. The V gene end was trimmed by 6 bases and the J gene end by 7 bases; junction bases not matched to a gene: 8. This CDR3 is 13 amino acids long. Germline-derived CDR1 and CDR2 are MNHNY and SVGAGI (reference sequence).